These 21 T cell receptor beta chains share one sample of origin, sequenced in a study of T cell clonotyping in hematopoietic cell transplantation. Clones were read by immunoSEQ multiplex PCR, and TCRdb kept only the in-frame ones, dropping some. The sample shows some 29,000 clones, under 90% of them seen only once. The time point here: recipient sample about 28 days before transplant, after cytoreduction. The source material was peripheral blood mononuclear cells, sampled before stem cell transplant. The receptors come from a middle-aged man with acute myeloid leukemia. Some clones in this sample may be carry-over from other donors' samples.

V is TRBV9 and J is TRBJ2-3, with D hard to call. With 0 bases removed from V and 4 bases from J, the gap between germline ends came to 9 bases. Germline CDR1 and CDR2: SGDLS and YYNGEE. CDR3 length: 14 amino acids. The CDR3 protein is CASSVVAGSDTQYF. For the CDR3, the DNA is TGTGCCAGCAGCGTAGTAGCCGGGTCAGATACGCAGTATTTT.

The V and J genes are TRBV14 and TRBJ1-1; possibly TRBD1 for D (5 bases). Between the trimmed V and J ends, which lost 3 bases and 1 base, there was a span of 12 bases. The length of the CDR3 is 15 residues. The germline CDR1 and CDR2 sequences are SGHDN and FVKESK. In DNA, the CDR3 is TGTGCCAGCAGCCAGCTACCGGGGGGGAACACTGAAGCTTTCTTT. Translation: CASSQLPGGNTEAFF.

The gene calls are TRBV27 and TRBJ2-7; D gene uncertain. CDR1 and CDR2 (germline): MNHEY, SMNVEV (reference sequence). The CDR3 is 14 amino acids. The ends were cut back, 1 base at V and 2 bases at J, with 9 bases in the middle. The CDR3 loop is CASSLYGRAYEQYF. CDR3 DNA: TGTGCCAGCAGTTTATATGGCAGAGCCTACGAGCAGTACTTC.

The V gene is TRBV10-1, the J gene TRBJ1-1; D uncertain. V was shortened by 0 bases and J by 1 base, with 9 bases between the two germline ends. CDR1 is WNHNN, CDR2 SYGVQD, per germline (reference sequence). The CDR3 is made up of 15 amino acids. The CDR3 here is CASSESGFKNTEAFF. The CDR3 DNA reads TGCGCCAGCAGTGAGTCTGGTTTCAAGAACACTGAAGCTTTCTTT.

The V gene is TRBV7-2, the J gene TRBJ1-5; D not certain. CDR1 and CDR2 (germline): SGHTA, FQGNSA. The germline V and J ends were trimmed by 5 bases and 4 bases, with 15 bases remaining between them. CDR3 length: 15 residues. The CDR3 bases are TGTGCCAGCAGCGAGGAGGTACTTTTTAATCAGCCCCAGCATTTT. It yields the protein CASSEEVLFNQPQHF.

This clone turned up a few times. CDR3 amino acids: CAWRRLLPYEQYF. CDR3 DNA: TGTGCCTGGAGGCGGCTACTCCCCTACGAGCAGTACTTC. The J gene is TRBJ2-7, the V gene TRBV30, with no clear D. V was cut by 3 bases and J by 2 bases, with 11 bases left in between. Germline values: CDR1 GTSNPN, CDR2 SVGIG (reference sequence). This CDR3 spans 13 amino acids.

This rearrangement joins TRBV11-1 to TRBJ1-1, with a weak D call TRBD1 (5 bases). The length of the CDR3 is 15 residues. Trimming left V 5 bases short and J 6 bases short, with 19 bases between. Germline V lookup: CDR1 SGHAT, CDR2 FQDESV (reference sequence). This CDR3 is CASSVDGQGMSEAFF. CDR3 coding DNA: TGTGCCAGCAGCGTAGATGGGCAGGGCATGTCTGAAGCTTTCTTT.

This chain connects TRBV7-2 to TRBJ2-1; unclear D gene. V was cut by 4 bases and J by 6 bases, with 10 bases left in between. The CDR3 contains 13 residues. Germline CDR1 is SGHTA and CDR2 is FQGNSA. The CDR3 DNA reads TGTGCCAGCAGCTCCCCTTCTGGCAATGAGCAGTTCTTC. Amino acids: CASSSPSGNEQFF. Combining the CDR3 with reference TRBV7-2 and TRBJ2-1 gives the whole variable domain GAGVSQSPSNKVTEKGKDVELRCDPISGHTALYWYRQSLGQGLEFLIYFQGNSAPDKSGLPSDRFSAERTGGSVSTLTIQRTQQEDSAVYLCASSSPSGNEQFFGPGTRLTVL.

The rearrangement uses TRBV19 and TRBJ1-1, with 10 bases matching TRBD1. The CDR3 runs to 14 residues. CDR1 is LNHDA, CDR2 SQIVND, per germline (reference sequence). CDR3 DNA sequence: TGTGCTGTGAGGGGACAGGGGTTTAGCACTGAAGCTTTCTTT. Translation: CAVRGQGFSTEAFF.

The genes are TRBV5-6 and TRBJ2-7, with D perhaps TRBD1 (5 bases). CDR3 length: 11 residues. Germline CDR1 SGHDT, CDR2 YYEEEE. V shed 4 bases and J shed 4 bases, with 6 bases lying between them. The CDR3: CASSQGYEQYF. As DNA, the CDR3 is TGTGCCAGCAGCCAGGGTTACGAGCAGTACTTC. Drawing the rest from reference TRBV5-6 and TRBJ2-7, the complete variable domain is DAGVTQSPTHLIKTRGQQVTLRCSPKSGHDTVSWYQQALGQGPQFIFQYYEEEERQRGNFPDRFSGHQFPNYSSELNVNALLLGDSALYLCASSQGYEQYFGPGTRLTVT.

The chain joins TRBV28 to TRBJ1-4; 7 bases match TRBD1. Germline-derived CDR1 and CDR2 are MDHEN and SYDVKM. This CDR3 is 14 amino acids long. V was clipped by 4 bases and J by 8 bases; unmatched bases: 7. The CDR3 sequence: CASSWDRQTEKLFF. CDR3 DNA sequence: TGTGCCAGCAGTTGGGACAGACAAACGGAAAAACTGTTTTTT.

The rearrangement joins TRBV7-2 to TRBJ2-5; D is ambiguous. Germline CDR1 is SGHTA and CDR2 is FQGNSA. This CDR3 has 14 residues. Trimming removed 3 bases at V and 5 bases at J, with 13 bases between. CDR3 DNA sequence: TGTGCCAGCAGCTTCGCTAGTCCCGGGGAGACCCAGTACTTC. Residues: CASSFASPGETQYF.

The rearrangement uses TRBV5-4 and TRBJ2-7, with D uncertain. From germline, CDR1 is SGHNT and CDR2 YYREEE (reference sequence). V was trimmed by 0 bases and J by 0 bases, leaving 4 bases between them. This CDR3 spans 13 amino acids. The CDR3 loop is CASSLVGSYEQYF. For the CDR3, the DNA is TGTGCCAGCAGCTTGGTGGGCTCCTACGAGCAGTACTTC.

The chain joins TRBV5-1 to TRBJ2-3; 10 nucleotides line up with TRBD1. The junction had 5 bases not matched to a gene; V was cut back by 4 bases and J by 0 bases. Per the germline V gene, CDR1 is SGHRS and CDR2 is YFSETQ. The CDR3 consists of 16 residues. The DNA for the CDR3 is TGCGCCAGCAGCCCCGGGACAGGGGCTAGCACAGATACGCAGTATTTT. It encodes CASSPGTGASTDTQYF.

V and J are TRBV6-5 and TRBJ2-1, with a weak D call TRBD1 (6 bases). Between the trimmed V and J ends, which lost 4 bases and 8 bases, there was a span of 15 bases. CDR1 and CDR2 (germline): MNHEY, SVGAGI. This CDR3 contains 14 residues. CDR3 bases: TGTGCCAGCAGTTCCCCATACAGGGTGTATGAGCAGTTCTTC. Translation: CASSSPYRVYEQFF.

V usage is TRBV6-1 and J usage is TRBJ2-2, with 9 nucleotides matching TRBD1. In germline, CDR1 is MNHNS, CDR2 SASEGT. Trimming cost V 6 bases and J 5 bases; bases outside gene matches: 7. There are 15 residues in the CDR3. CDR3 protein: CASSKGQGGTGELFF. CDR3 DNA sequence: TGTGCCAGCAGCAAGGGACAGGGAGGTACCGGGGAGCTGTTTTTT.

The chain is built from TRBV5-4 and TRBJ2-7; 10 positions agree with TRBD1. V shed 3 bases, J shed 2 bases, and the junction held 5 bases outside the gene matches. CDR1 and CDR2 from the germline V gene are SGHNT and YYREEE (reference sequence). The CDR3 has 15 residues. The CDR3 sequence: CASSYLGQGAYEQYF. CDR3 coding DNA: TGTGCCAGCAGCTACCTAGGACAGGGGGCCTACGAGCAGTACTTC. The whole variable domain, remainder taken from reference TRBV5-4 and TRBJ2-7, is ETGVTQSPTHLIKTRGQQVTLRCSSQSGHNTVSWYQQALGQGPQFIFQYYREEENGRGNFPPRFSGLQFPNYSSELNVNALELDDSALYLCASSYLGQGAYEQYFGPGTRLTVT.

V gene TRBV4-2 combines with J gene TRBJ2-5, with D perhaps matching TRBD1 or TRBD2 (5 bases each). This CDR3 contains 15 residues. V was trimmed by 0 bases and J by 4 bases, leaving 12 bases between them. Germline V gene sequence: CDR1 LGHNA, CDR2 YNFKEQ. The CDR3 coding sequence is TGTGCCAGCAGCCAAGATCTGAGGGGATCAGAGACCCAGTACTTC. Translated, it gives CASSQDLRGSETQYF.

The chain links TRBV10-1 to TRBJ1-1; no clear D gene. Germline values: CDR1 WNHNN, CDR2 SYGVQD (reference sequence). The CDR3 loop spans 11 amino acids. Trimming took 7 bases from V and 3 from J, leaving 6 bases between them. CDR3 sequence reads: CASTTDTEAFF. The CDR3 nucleotides are TGCGCCAGCACCACGGACACTGAAGCTTTCTTT.

V and J are TRBV19 and TRBJ2-7; D not resolved. The CDR3 has 14 amino acids. V lost 1 base, J lost 0 bases, and 7 bases lay in between. Germline CDR1 and CDR2: LNHDA and SQIVND (reference sequence). The CDR3 sequence: CASSIGGSSYEQYF. The CDR3 DNA follows: TGTGCCAGTAGTATAGGTGGCAGCTCCTACGAGCAGTACTTC.

The V and J genes are TRBV30 and TRBJ2-6; no firm D call. CDR1 and CDR2 (germline): GTSNPN, SVGIG (reference sequence). The V end lost 3 bases, the J end lost 1 base, and 4 bases lay between the germline ends. This CDR3 contains 13 residues. The CDR3 protein is CAWRRSGANVLTF. DNA for the CDR3: TGTGCCTGGAGGCGGTCTGGGGCCAACGTCCTGACTTTC.